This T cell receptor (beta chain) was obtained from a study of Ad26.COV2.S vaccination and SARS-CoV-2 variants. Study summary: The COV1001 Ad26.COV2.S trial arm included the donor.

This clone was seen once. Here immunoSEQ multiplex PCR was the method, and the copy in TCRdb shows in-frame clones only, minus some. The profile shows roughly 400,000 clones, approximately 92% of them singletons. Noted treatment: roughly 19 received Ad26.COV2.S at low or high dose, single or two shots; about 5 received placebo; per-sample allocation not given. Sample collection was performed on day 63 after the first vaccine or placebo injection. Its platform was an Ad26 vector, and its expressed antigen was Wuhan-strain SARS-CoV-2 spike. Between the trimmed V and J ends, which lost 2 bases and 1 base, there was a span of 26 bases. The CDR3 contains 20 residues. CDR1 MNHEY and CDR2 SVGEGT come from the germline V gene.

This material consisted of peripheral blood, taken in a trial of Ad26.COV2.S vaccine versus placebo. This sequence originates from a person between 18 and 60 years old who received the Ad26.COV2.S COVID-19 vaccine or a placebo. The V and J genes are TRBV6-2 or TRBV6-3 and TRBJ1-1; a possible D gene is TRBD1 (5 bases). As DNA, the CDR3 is TGTGCCAGCAGTTACAGCCTAGGGGAGGGCTGGGCCGTATGGAACACTGAAGCTTTCTTT. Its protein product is CASSYSLGEGWAVWNTEAFF.